The entry below gives a single T cell receptor beta chain sequence along with its context. The data originate from a study of Ad26.COV2.S vaccination and SARS-CoV-2 variants. Study at large: A COV1001 Ad26.COV2.S trial-arm participant provided the sample.

Regarding treatment: roughly 18 received Ad26.COV2.S at low or high dose, single or two shots; about five received placebo; per-sample allocation not given. Samples analyzed were those drawn on day 63 after the first vaccine or placebo injection. Spike of the Wuhan-strain SARS-CoV-2 was expressed by an Ad26 vector, which formed the vaccine. TCRdb keeps only in-frame clones here, not all; method: immunoSEQ multiplex PCR. The data hold a few hundred thousand clones, with approximately 87% observed a single time. The CDR3 is 14 amino acids. Between the trimmed V and J ends, which lost 0 bases and 1 base, there was a span of 6 bases. Germline V CDR1 and CDR2: KGHSH, LQKENI.

Here the sequenced sample was peripheral blood, taken in a trial of Ad26.COV2.S vaccine versus placebo. This sequence was found in a person aged 18-65 years who received the Ad26.COV2.S COVID-19 vaccine or a placebo. The J gene is TRBJ1-1, the V gene TRBV18; no definite D call. DNA of the CDR3: TGTGCCAGCTCACCACCAGTGGCGAACACTGAAGCTTTCTTT. Protein sequence: CASSPPVANTEAFF.